This T cell receptor beta chain was profiled in a study of T cell repertoires in cytomegalovirus infection. Many counts were recorded for this clonotype. The antigen is undetermined. Whole-study findings and limits: CMV-specific TCR beta clonotypes restricted by HLA-C were the ones dominating the ex vivo response.

The CDR3 totals 16 residues. The germline V gene encodes CDR1 MNHNS and CDR2 SASEGT. V was clipped by 0 bases and J by 3 bases, with 12 bases between them. TCRdb passed the reads through MiXCR, listing each CDR3 protein once. The table has about 300,000 distinct CDR3 sequences, around 10% seen once. This receptor was identified in a human donor in good health (CMV status not recorded). Some clones in this sample may be carry-over from other donors' samples. The chain has TRBV6-1 and TRBJ1-5, with a weak D call TRBD1 (5 bases). The sample consisted of PBMCs. In DNA, the CDR3 is TGTGCCAGCAGTGAAGCCCCCTGGACATCCAATCAGCCCCAGCATTTT. Translation gives CASSEAPWTSNQPQHF.